One T cell receptor beta chain is described in this entry. Sequencing used immunoSEQ multiplex PCR; TCRdb keeps in-frame clones, though not all of them. Among around 77,000 clones listed, roughly 98% were seen once. The sample is drawn from a study of Tregs in tolerant kidney transplant recipients. This CDR3 comprises 14 residues. CDR1 is SNHLY and CDR2 is FYNNEI in the germline V gene. Losses at the gene ends were 6 bases for V and 2 bases for J; bases not matched to a gene: 6. The input for sequencing was CD4+ T cells from blood, taken before the transplant. This clonotype was obtained from a human donor who received a combined kidney and bone marrow transplant. This chain connects TRBV2 to TRBJ2-7; 8 bases line up with TRBD1. For the CDR3, the DNA is TGTGCCAGCAGCGTCAGGACAGGGCCCTACGAGCAGTACTTC. It codes for CASSVRTGPYEQYF.